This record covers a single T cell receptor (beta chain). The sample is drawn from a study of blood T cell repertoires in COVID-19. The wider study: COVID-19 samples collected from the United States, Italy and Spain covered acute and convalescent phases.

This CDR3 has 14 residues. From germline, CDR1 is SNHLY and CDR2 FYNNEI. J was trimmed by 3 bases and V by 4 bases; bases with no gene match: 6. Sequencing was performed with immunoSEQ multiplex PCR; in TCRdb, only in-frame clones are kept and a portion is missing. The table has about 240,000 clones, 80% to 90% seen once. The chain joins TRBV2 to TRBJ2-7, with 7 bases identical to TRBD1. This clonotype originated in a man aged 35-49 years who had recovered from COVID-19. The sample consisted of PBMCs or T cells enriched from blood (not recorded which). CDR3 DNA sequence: TGTGCCAGCAGTGTTCCCGCAGGGGGCTACGAGCAGTACTTC. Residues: CASSVPAGGYEQYF.